This T cell receptor beta chain is from a study of monozygotic twins with inflammatory bowel disease. TCRdb reprocessed the 5' RACE reads; each CDR3 protein has one entry and no DNA is given. The sample table includes about 380,000 distinct CDR3 sequences. CDR1 and CDR2 from the germline V gene are MDHEN and SYDVKM. CDR3 length: 14 residues. Whole-study findings and limits: Among IBD patients, TCRbeta diversity (inverse Simpson) was lower than in healthy co-twins. Versus healthy twins, IBD patients showed fewer clonotypes shared with others, especially with disease activity. The data did not back a single strong IBD-associated clonotype or signal.

As for this clonotype: Its antigen remains unidentified.

The chain carries TRBV28 and TRBJ2-5. Sequenced input: blood. This TCR was sampled from a human donor with ulcerative colitis or Crohn's disease, or a healthy co-twin of an affected twin (not recorded which). CDR3: CATLNFRVQETQYF. Combining the CDR3 with reference TRBV28 and TRBJ2-5 gives the whole variable domain DVKVTQSSRYLVKRTGEKVFLECVQDMDHENMFWYRQDPGLGLRLIYFSYDVKMKEKGDIPEGYSVSREKKERFSLILESASTNQTSMYLCATLNFRVQETQYFGPGTRLLVL.